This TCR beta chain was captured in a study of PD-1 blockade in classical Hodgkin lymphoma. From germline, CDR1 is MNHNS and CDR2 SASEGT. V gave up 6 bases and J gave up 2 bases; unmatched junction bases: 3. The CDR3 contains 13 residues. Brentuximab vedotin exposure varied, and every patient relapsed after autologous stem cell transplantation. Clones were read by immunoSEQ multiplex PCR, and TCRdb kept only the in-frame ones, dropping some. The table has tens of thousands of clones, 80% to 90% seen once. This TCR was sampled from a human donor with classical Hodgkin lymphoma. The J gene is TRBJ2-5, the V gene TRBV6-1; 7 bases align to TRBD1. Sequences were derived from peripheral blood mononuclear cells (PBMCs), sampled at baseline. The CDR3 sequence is CASSSGQQETQYF. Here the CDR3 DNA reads TGTGCCAGCAGCTCGGGACAGCAAGAGACCCAGTACTTC.